The 13 T cell receptor beta chains listed next were all sequenced from one sample in a study of technical replicates of blood from several donors. The protocol was immunoSEQ multiplex PCR, while the TCRdb copy is restricted to in-frame clones and leaves out a portion. The table lists about 74,000 clones, around 95% of them singletons, with 0.25% in the top ten. The sequenced sample was T cells isolated from PBMCs. The source is a human donor in good health.

The chain joins TRBV10-1 to TRBJ1-1; 8 bases match TRBD1. Unmatched junction bases numbered 4, after V lost 6 bases and J lost 1 base. Germline V lookup: CDR1 WNHNN, CDR2 SYGVQD (reference sequence). CDR3 length: 14 amino acids. The CDR3 spells CASRAGTGNTEAFF. In DNA form, the CDR3 reads TGCGCCAGCAGGGCCGGGACAGGGAACACTGAAGCTTTCTTT.

The rearrangement uses TRBV25-1 and TRBJ1-2, with 7 nucleotides matching TRBD1. V gave up 5 bases and J gave up 3 bases; unmatched junction bases: 6. Looked up from germline, CDR1 is MGHDK and CDR2 is SYGVNS. There are 14 residues in the CDR3. This CDR3 is CASSRRGLYYGYTF. The CDR3 bases are TGTGCCAGCAGTAGAAGGGGGCTGTACTATGGCTACACCTTC.

CDR3 region: CASKGQGDNEQFF. CDR3 in DNA: TGTGCCAGCAAGGGACAGGGGGACAATGAGCAGTTCTTC. The chain is built from TRBV11-2 and TRBJ2-1, with TRBD1 identical over 11 bases. Germline-derived CDR1 and CDR2 are SGHAT and FQNNGV. J was trimmed by 5 bases and V by 7 bases; bases with no gene match: 1. The CDR3 length is 13 residues.

V and J are TRBV6-1 and TRBJ2-3, with TRBD2 as a possible D gene (5 bases). Trimming took 2 bases from V and 0 from J, leaving 12 bases between them. The CDR3 has 16 amino acids. Germline CDR1 reads MNHNS; CDR2 reads SASEGT. This chain's CDR3 is CASSELGRTSTDTQYF. Written as DNA, the CDR3 is TGTGCCAGCAGTGAACTGGGCAGGACTAGCACAGATACGCAGTATTTT.

This sequence joins TRBV6-5 and TRBJ2-7; D remains ambiguous. V lost 3 bases to trimming and J lost 0 bases, with 6 bases between them. The CDR3 covers 13 residues. Germline CDR1 MNHEY, CDR2 SVGAGI. CDR3 loop: CASSYTSSYEQYF. The DNA of the CDR3 is TGTGCCAGCAGTTATACGAGCTCCTACGAGCAGTACTTC.

This sequence joins TRBV19 and TRBJ1-5; D is possibly TRBD1 (6 bases). Trimming cost V 10 bases and J 3 bases, with 16 bases left between them. The germline V gene encodes CDR1 LNHDA and CDR2 SQIVND (reference sequence). This CDR3 region has 14 residues. The CDR3 reads CATSARGYNQPQHF. As DNA, the CDR3 is TGTGCCACCTCGGCGAGGGGGTACAATCAGCCCCAGCATTTT.

The rearrangement links TRBV27 to TRBJ1-6, with a tentative D call TRBD1 (6 bases). CDR3 size: 13 residues. V gave up 5 bases and J gave up 6 bases, with 8 bases separating them. CDR1 is MNHEY and CDR2 is SMNVEV in the germline V gene (reference sequence). In DNA form, the CDR3 reads TGTGCCAGCAGTGCCAGGGGTAATTCACCCCTCCACTTT. This gives the protein CASSARGNSPLHF.

This rearrangement joins TRBV28 to TRBJ2-7, with 7 bases matching TRBD2. Germline V gene data show CDR1 as MDHEN and CDR2 as SYDVKM. This CDR3 spans 15 amino acids. Trimming cost V 1 base and J 3 bases; bases outside gene matches: 6. The CDR3 sequence: CASSLSLADGYEQYF. In DNA, the CDR3 is TGTGCCAGCAGTTTATCTCTAGCGGACGGCTACGAGCAGTACTTC.

The chain recombines TRBV7-9 with TRBJ2-1; weak D call: TRBD2 (5 bases). V was clipped by 0 bases and J by 0 bases, with 12 bases between them. Germline values: CDR1 SEHNR, CDR2 FQNEAQ (reference sequence). CDR3 length: 17 residues. The CDR3: CASSLALSGSSYNEQFF. The CDR3 DNA follows: TGTGCCAGCAGCTTAGCGCTAAGCGGTAGCTCCTACAATGAGCAGTTCTTC.

V gene TRBV4-1 combines with J gene TRBJ1-5; D not resolved. CDR1 and CDR2 (germline): MGHRA, YSYEKL. The CDR3 runs 17 residues. V was cut by 2 bases and J by 4 bases, with 18 bases left in between. The CDR3 region is CASSQNVLRGWNQPQHF. The CDR3 DNA sequence: TGCGCCAGCAGCCAAAATGTGCTGAGAGGGTGGAATCAGCCCCAGCATTTT.

The chain recombines TRBV7-9 with TRBJ2-1, with a possible D match to TRBD2 (6 bases). Germline V gene sequence: CDR1 SEHNR, CDR2 FQNEAQ (reference sequence). This CDR3 comprises 13 residues. V lost 5 bases, J lost 8 bases, and 13 bases lay in between. In DNA form, the CDR3 reads TGTGCCAGCAGCGCCGGGGGACTCGATGAGCAGTTCTTC. Encoded protein: CASSAGGLDEQFF.

The chain joins TRBV4-1 to TRBJ2-7; D is possibly TRBD1 (6 bases). CDR3 length: 15 residues. Germline values: CDR1 MGHRA, CDR2 YSYEKL. The germline V and J ends were trimmed by 3 bases and 4 bases, with 16 bases remaining between them. The CDR3 DNA reads TGCGCCAGCAGCCATCCCGGACAGTGGGGATACGAGCAGTACTTC. It yields the protein CASSHPGQWGYEQYF.

As DNA, the CDR3 is TGTGCCAGCCACCCCGCGGCGGGACAAGAGACCCAGTACTTC. This codes for CASHPAAGQETQYF. The rearrangement joins TRBV27 to TRBJ2-5; the D gene is possibly TRBD2 (6 bases). CDR3 size: 14 residues. Germline lookup yields CDR1 MNHEY and CDR2 SMNVEV (reference sequence). V was clipped by 8 bases and J by 2 bases, with 15 bases between them.